The source of this T cell receptor beta chain is a study of OX40 agonist ivuxolimab in advanced cancers. Germline V gene lookup returns CDR1 SQVTM and CDR2 ANQGSEA. The trim removed 4 bases at V and 2 bases at J, leaving 8 bases unmatched. The CDR3 covers 15 residues. Data came from immunoSEQ multiplex PCR; TCRdb stores just in-frame clones and leaves some out. The repertoire holds tens of thousands of clones, with around 80% as singletons. The rearrangement joins TRBV29-1 to TRBJ1-5; 7 bases are shared with TRBD1. The material was CD4+ or CD8+ T cells sorted from blood, obtained in a trial of the OX40 agonist ivuxolimab. The sequence was obtained from an adult with an advanced solid tumor such as melanoma, head and neck, liver or kidney cancer. The CDR3 spells CSVVQGSSGNQPQHF. Written as DNA, the CDR3 is TGCAGCGTTGTACAGGGGTCCTCTGGCAATCAGCCCCAGCATTTT.